This T cell receptor beta chain is drawn from a study of early T cells in non-severe SARS-CoV-2 infection (dated by TCRdb to the early 2020s). Some background on the complete study: Because TCR sequencing was done on bulk RNA from unsorted whole blood, the alpha and beta chains could not be paired. Here is what the overall study found, with its caveats: VDJdb matching was skewed toward anti-spike CD8 responses and likely underestimated virus-specific expansions by missing private and CD4 specificities.

This clonotype was recorded many times. Its antigen has not been determined. The record has no base qualities; no much larger clone is one base away. The germline V and J ends show losses of 8 bases and 4 bases respectively, and no gene match explains 4 bases of the junction. CDR1 MNHEY and CDR2 SMNVEV were looked up in the germline V gene (reference sequence). Taken from cysteine to phenylalanine, the CDR3 has 13 residues. Here the CDR3 DNA is all that survives: 39 bases in frame from base 1. The study was a case-control design nested within a healthcare worker cohort in London, UK, with weekly nasopharyngeal swab PCR tests and blood sampling. Healthcare workers were enrolled in the week of the UK lockdown, from 23 to 31 March 2020, and were followed every week for up to roughly 16 weeks. Libraries were prepared through 5' RACE. TCRdb records NextSeq 500 as the sequencer. To correct for sequencing error and PCR bias, the TCR library protocol tagged individual cDNA molecules with unique molecular identifiers. TCR alpha and beta chains were both sequenced, and the abundances of alpha and beta sequences in each sample were closely correlated with each other. In the authors' own workflow: Decombinator V4 was used to annotate the V gene, J gene and CDR3 of the TCR sequences. TCRs were defined as expanded if a significant change between any two time points was detected under a Poisson model with p below 0.0001. TCR abundances were normalised to the total number of TCRs sequenced per sample and expressed as counts per million. MAIT TCRs were defined by TRAV1-2 paired with TRAJ12, TRAJ20 or TRAJ33, and iNKT TCRs by TRAV10 paired with TRAJ18. A search of VDJdb, accessed on 1 November 2021, was run for TCRs annotated to CMV, EBV and SARS-CoV-2, with TCRs annotated for multiple antigens excluded. TCRdb cleaned the public reads at Q25 with fastp, built clones with MiXCR and kept in-frame beta chains. One record per CDR3 amino acid sequence lists the most common genes and DNA. TCRdb, rather than the study authors, made the V and J calls. For this sample there are around 63,000 distinct CDR3 sequences; more than 5.5% appear just once. Approximately 3.6% of the sample comes from the top ten.

The sample in question was whole blood, obtained at baseline. The receptor comes from an adult who was a healthcare worker with PCR-confirmed SARS-CoV-2 infection or an uninfected control (not recorded which). The chain is assembled from TRBV27 and TRBJ1-4, with 7 bases in between that match TRBD1. The base sequence is TGTGCCAGCGGGGGACAGTATAATGAAAAACTGTTTTTT. Its coded protein is CASGGQYNEKLFF.